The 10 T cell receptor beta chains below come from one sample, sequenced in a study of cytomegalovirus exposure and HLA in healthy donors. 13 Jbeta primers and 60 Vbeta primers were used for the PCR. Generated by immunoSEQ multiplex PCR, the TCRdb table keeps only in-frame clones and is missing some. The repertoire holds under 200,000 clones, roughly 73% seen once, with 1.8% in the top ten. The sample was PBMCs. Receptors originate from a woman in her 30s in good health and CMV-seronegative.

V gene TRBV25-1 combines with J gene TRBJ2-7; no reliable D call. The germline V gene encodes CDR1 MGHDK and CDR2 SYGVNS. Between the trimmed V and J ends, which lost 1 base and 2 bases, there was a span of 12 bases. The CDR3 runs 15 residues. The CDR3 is CASSEFSSFTYEQYF. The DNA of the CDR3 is TGTGCCAGCAGTGAATTCAGTAGCTTTACCTACGAGCAGTACTTC.

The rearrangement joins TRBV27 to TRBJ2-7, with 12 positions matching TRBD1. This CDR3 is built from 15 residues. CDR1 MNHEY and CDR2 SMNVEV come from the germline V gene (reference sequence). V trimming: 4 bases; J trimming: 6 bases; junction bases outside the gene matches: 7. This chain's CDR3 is CASSSAGTGGREQYF. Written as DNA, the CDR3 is TGTGCCAGCAGTTCTGCCGGGACAGGGGGCCGCGAGCAGTACTTC.

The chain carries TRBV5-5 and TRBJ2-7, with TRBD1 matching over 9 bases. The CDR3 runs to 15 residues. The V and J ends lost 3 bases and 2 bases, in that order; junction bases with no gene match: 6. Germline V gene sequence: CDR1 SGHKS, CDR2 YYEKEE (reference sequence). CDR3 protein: CASSSKQGAPYEQYF. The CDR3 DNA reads TGTGCCAGCAGCTCAAAACAGGGGGCTCCCTACGAGCAGTACTTC. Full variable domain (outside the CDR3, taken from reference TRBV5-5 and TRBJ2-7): DAGVTQSPTHLIKTRGQQVTLRCSPISGHKSVSWYQQVLGQGPQFIFQYYEKEERGRGNFPDRFSARQFPNYSSELNVNALLLGDSALYLCASSSKQGAPYEQYFGPGTRLTVT.

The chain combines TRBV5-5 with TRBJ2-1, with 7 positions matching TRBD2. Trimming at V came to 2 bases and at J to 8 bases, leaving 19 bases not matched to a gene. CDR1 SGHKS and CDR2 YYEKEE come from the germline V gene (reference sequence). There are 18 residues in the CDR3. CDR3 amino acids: CASSFWGGAGSGVYEQFF. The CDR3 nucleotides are TGTGCCAGCAGCTTTTGGGGGGGAGCGGGTTCGGGAGTGTATGAGCAGTTCTTC.

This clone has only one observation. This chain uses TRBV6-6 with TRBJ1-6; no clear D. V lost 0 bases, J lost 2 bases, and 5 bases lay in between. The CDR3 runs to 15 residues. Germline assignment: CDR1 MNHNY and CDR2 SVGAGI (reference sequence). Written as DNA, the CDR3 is TGTGCCAGCAGTTACTCCAGCGCCTATAATTCACCCCTCCACTTT. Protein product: CASSYSSAYNSPLHF.

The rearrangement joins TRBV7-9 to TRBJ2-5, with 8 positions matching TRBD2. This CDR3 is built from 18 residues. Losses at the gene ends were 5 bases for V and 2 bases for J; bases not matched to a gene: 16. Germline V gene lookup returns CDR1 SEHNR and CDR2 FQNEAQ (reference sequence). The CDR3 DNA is TGTGCCAGCAGCCATCGACTAGCGTATCGGGACTTACAAGAGACCCAGTACTTC. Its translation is CASSHRLAYRDLQETQYF.

The CDR3, as DNA: TGCGCCAGCAGCTTGGCCGAGGGTGACTATGGCTACACCTTC. Translated, it gives CASSLAEGDYGYTF. J is TRBJ1-2 and V is TRBV5-1, with D unresolved. CDR1 and CDR2 from the germline V gene are SGHRS and YFSETQ. Deletions cut 0 bases from V and 3 bases from J, with 9 bases between. The CDR3 is 14 residues long.

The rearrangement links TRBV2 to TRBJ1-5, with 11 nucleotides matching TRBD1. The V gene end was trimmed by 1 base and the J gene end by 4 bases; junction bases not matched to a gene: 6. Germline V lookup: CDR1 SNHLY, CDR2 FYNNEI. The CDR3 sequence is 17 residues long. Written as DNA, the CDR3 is TGTGCCAGCAGTGAAGGACGGACAGGGGGCCGGAATCAGCCCCAGCATTTT. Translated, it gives CASSEGRTGGRNQPQHF.

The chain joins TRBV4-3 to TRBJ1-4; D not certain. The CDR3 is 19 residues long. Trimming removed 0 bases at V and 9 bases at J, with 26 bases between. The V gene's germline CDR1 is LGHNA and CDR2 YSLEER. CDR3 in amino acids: CASSQDVENSGSVPQKLFF. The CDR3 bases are TGCGCCAGCAGCCAAGATGTAGAGAACTCGGGGTCGGTACCGCAAAAACTGTTTTTT.

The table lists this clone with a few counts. The CDR3 region has the DNA TGTGCCAGCAGCTTGGGTTTGCGGGGGGGCGATGAGCAGTTCTTC. Amino acid sequence: CASSLGLRGGDEQFF. The chain uses TRBV7-9 and TRBJ2-1; 9 bases are shared with TRBD2. CDR1 is SEHNR, CDR2 FQNEAQ, per germline (reference sequence). CDR3 size: 15 residues. V shed 3 bases, J shed 8 bases, and the junction held 8 bases outside the gene matches.